Detailed here is one T cell receptor (beta chain). The antigen remains undetermined. The data were obtained in a study of T-cell reconstitution after alpha-beta-depleted transplantation in children. As it was prepared, the TCRbeta library received unique molecular identifiers. Each CDR3 protein gets one entry after TCRdb re-called the PCR reads with MiXCR. Among around 580,000 distinct CDR3 sequences, about 23% were seen once, and the ten largest hold 13% to 15%. Broader study findings: At the one-year point after transplant, T-cell counts and TCRbeta diversity were found to come mostly from T cells that had been newly produced. After transplant, high TCRbeta diversity at day 60 in some patients arose from surviving recipient T cells and thymic progenitors. Reported findings indicate that, about two months after transplant, alpha-beta T cells came from several hundred expanded clones, which were derived from non-depleted graft cells.

CDR1 is DFQATT and CDR2 is SNEGSKA in the germline V gene (reference sequence). The CDR3 loop spans 13 amino acids. V was pared by 0 bases and J by 2 bases, with 8 bases between. This clonotype was sampled from a boy under two years old who had a stem cell transplant for acute myeloid leukemia, so the T cells may come from the graft donor. V usage is TRBV20-1 and J usage is TRBJ2-7; D gene uncertain. The source material was PBMCs, mostly from graft donor cells, sampled 360 days after TCRalphabeta/CD19-depleted stem cell transplant. CDR3 protein: CSARDPLTYEQYF. The DNA for the CDR3 is TGCAGTGCTAGAGATCCACTCACCTACGAGCAGTACTTC.